This section outlines one TCR beta chain sequence together with its context. Its antigen is unidentified. For TCR beta, libraries came from iRepertoire HTBI primers and Arm-PCR of CDR3 regions. As originally analysed: Sample data revealed some 58 TRBV and 14 TRBJ segments. TCRdb re-called the multiplex PCR reads with MiXCR, one entry per CDR3 protein. In this record, the V and J calls reflect TCRdb's handling and not the investigators' own analysis. This sample has approximately 310,000 distinct CDR3 sequences, with approximately 20% found just once. These data are taken from a study of regulatory T cells in long-lasting Graves disease. The study, taken as a whole, reports: Sampling was limited to peripheral blood rather than thyroid tissue.

Time point specified: newly diagnosed GD, antithyroid drugs for less than 3 months. Generation of the TCR library employed RNA extracted from PBMCs. Graves' disease was diagnosed by American Thyroid Association guidelines. The TCR comes from a female donor with Graves disease. The sequencing used peripheral blood mononuclear cells (PBMCs), collected at new diagnosis, from a patient treated with antithyroid drugs.

The CDR3, as DNA: TGTGCCAGCAGCTTAGGGGCCGGGACTAGCGGGAGTTCCGATACGCAGTATTTT. Translating gives CASSLGAGTSGSSDTQYF. V usage is TRBV7-2 and J usage is TRBJ2-3, with TRBD2 matching 14 bases. After removal of 1 base from V and 6 bases from J, the junction contained 9 bases not matched to a gene. Germline values: CDR1 SGHTA, CDR2 FQGNSA. This CDR3 has 18 amino acids.